One T cell receptor (beta chain) is described in this entry. Clones were read by immunoSEQ multiplex PCR, and TCRdb kept only the in-frame ones, dropping some. The sample yields around 2.5 million clones, 93% seen once. These data originate in a study of shared clonotypes between healthy human individuals. The sequenced material came from naive CD4+ T cells from PBMCs. Subset specified: CD45RA+ positively selected. The clonotype originates from a man between 18 and 29 years old in good health. Some clones in this sample may be carry-over from other donors' samples.

The CDR3 DNA reads TGTGCCAGCAGCCCCACTCCGGGTCCCCAAGAGACCCAGTACTTC. It yields the protein CASSPTPGPQETQYF. This chain links TRBV11-3 with TRBJ2-5; no clear D gene. This CDR3 is built from 15 residues. Germline CDR1 SGHNT, CDR2 YENEEA. The ends were cut back, 5 bases at V and 1 base at J, with 14 bases in the middle.